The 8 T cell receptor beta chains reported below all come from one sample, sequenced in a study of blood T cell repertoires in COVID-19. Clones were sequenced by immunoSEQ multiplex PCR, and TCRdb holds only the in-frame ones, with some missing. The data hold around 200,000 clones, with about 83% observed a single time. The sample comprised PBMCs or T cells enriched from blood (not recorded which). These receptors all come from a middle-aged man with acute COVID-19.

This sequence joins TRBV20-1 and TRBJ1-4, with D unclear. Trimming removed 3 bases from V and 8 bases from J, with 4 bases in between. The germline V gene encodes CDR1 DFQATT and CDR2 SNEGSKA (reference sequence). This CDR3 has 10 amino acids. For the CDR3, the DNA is TGCAGTGCTAGGAGGGAAAAACTGTTTTTT. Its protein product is CSARREKLFF.

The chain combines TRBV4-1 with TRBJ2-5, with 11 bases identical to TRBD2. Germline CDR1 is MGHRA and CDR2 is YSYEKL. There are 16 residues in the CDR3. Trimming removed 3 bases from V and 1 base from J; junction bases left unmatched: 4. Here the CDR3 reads CASSHGTSGTQETQYF. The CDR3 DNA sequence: TGCGCCAGCAGCCACGGGACTAGCGGTACCCAAGAGACCCAGTACTTC.

CDR3 sequence (DNA): TGTGCCAGCACCAGCCACAGGGCGGTCAACGTCCTGACTTTC. It encodes CASTSHRAVNVLTF. The chain uses TRBV27 and TRBJ2-6, with D maybe TRBD1 (6 bases). The CDR3 contains 14 residues. Per germline, CDR1 MNHEY and CDR2 SMNVEV (reference sequence). V was pared by 7 bases and J by 9 bases, with 16 bases between.

The DNA for the CDR3 is TGTGCCAGCAGCAAAGTAATCGGGGAGGGGAAGGAGCCCCAGCATTTT. This sequence encodes CASSKVIGEGKEPQHF. V and J are TRBV21-1 and TRBJ1-5. TRBV21-1 is listed as a pseudogene. The CDR3 runs to 16 residues.

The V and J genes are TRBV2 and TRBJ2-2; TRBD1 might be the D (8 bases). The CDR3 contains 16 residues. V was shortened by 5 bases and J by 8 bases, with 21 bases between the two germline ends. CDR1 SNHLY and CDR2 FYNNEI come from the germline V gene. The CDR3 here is CASSRGAGGYIGELFF. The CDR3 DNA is TGTGCCAGCAGTCGGGGGGCAGGGGGCTATATAGGGGAGCTGTTTTTT. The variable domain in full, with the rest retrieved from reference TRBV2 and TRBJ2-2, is EPEVTQTPSHQVTQMGQEVILRCVPISNHLYFYWYRQILGQKVEFLVSFYNNEISEKSEIFDDQFSVERPDGSNFTLKIRSTKLEDSAMYFCASSRGAGGYIGELFFGEGSRLTVL.

The CDR3 DNA reads TGTGCCAGCAGTTACTCCACAGGGGGGAGGGATGAGCAGTTCTTC. Translating gives CASSYSTGGRDEQFF. The rearrangement links TRBV6-5 to TRBJ2-1, with D tentatively TRBD1 (8 bases). The CDR3 covers 15 residues. The germline gives CDR1 MNHEY, CDR2 SVGAGI. V lost 0 bases to trimming and J lost 8 bases, with 14 bases between them.

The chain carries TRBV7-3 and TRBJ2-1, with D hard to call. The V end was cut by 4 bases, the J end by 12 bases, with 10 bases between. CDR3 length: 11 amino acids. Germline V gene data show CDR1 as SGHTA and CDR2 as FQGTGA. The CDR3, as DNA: TGTGCCAGCAGCTCCGGTCATGCGCAGTTCTTC. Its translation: CASSSGHAQFF. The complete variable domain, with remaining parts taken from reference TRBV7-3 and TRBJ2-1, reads GAGVSQTPSNKVTEKGKYVELRCDPISGHTALYWYRQSLGQGPEFLIYFQGTGAADDSGLPNDRFFAVRPEGSVSTLKIQRTERGDSAVYLCASSSGHAQFFGPGTRLTVL.

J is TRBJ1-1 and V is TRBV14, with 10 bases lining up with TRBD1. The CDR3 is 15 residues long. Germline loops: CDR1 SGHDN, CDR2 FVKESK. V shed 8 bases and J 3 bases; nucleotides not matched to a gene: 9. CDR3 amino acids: CASVGTGVGDTEAFF. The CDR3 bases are TGTGCCAGCGTCGGGACAGGGGTTGGCGACACTGAAGCTTTCTTT.